A selection of T cell receptor beta chains follows, all from one sample in a study of cytomegalovirus exposure and HLA in healthy donors. Clones were read by immunoSEQ multiplex PCR, and TCRdb kept only the in-frame ones, dropping some. This sample has approximately 150,000 clones, with approximately 80% found just once. The material sequenced was PBMCs. The receptor source for this set is a middle-aged woman in good health and CMV-seropositive. CDR3s include the opening cysteine and the closing phenylalanine or tryptophan. D genes are given only for firm matches. Size is omitted from some rows. Given values are once, few, many or a class for expanded clones.

.	TRBV6-5	.	TRBJ1-6	TGTGCCAGCAGAGAACAGGGACATTATAATTCACCCCTCCACTTT	CASREQGHYNSPLHF
.	TRBV7-3	.	TRBJ2-5	TGTGCCAGCAGCTTATTTGCGGGGCTCCAAGAGACCCAGTACTTC	CASSLFAGLQETQYF
.	TRBV13	TRBD1	TRBJ1-1	TGTGCCAGCAGCTCAAATTTGTGGGGACAGGGGTTAACTGAAGCTTTCTTT	CASSSNLWGQGLTEAFF
.	TRBV28	TRBD1	TRBJ2-7	TGTGCCAGCAGTACCCCCGGGACAGGGACTTACGAGCAGTACTTC	CASSTPGTGTYEQYF
.	TRBV28	.	TRBJ2-7	TGTGCCAGCAGTACCCCGAGGCAGTCATACGAGCAGTACTTC	CASSTPRQSYEQYF
few	TRBV6-5	.	TRBJ2-3	TGTGCCAGCAGTACGGGTGGGAGCACAGATACGCAGTATTTT	CASSTGGSTDTQYF
.	TRBV7-3	TRBD1	TRBJ1-6	TGTGCCAGCAGCTTCGGGAGCAGGGGGAATTCACCCCTCCACTTT	CASSFGSRGNSPLHF
once	TRBV5-1	.	TRBJ2-2	TGCGCCAGCAGCTTGGTGGCAGGGTTGGACACCGGGGAGCTGTTTTTT	CASSLVAGLDTGELFF
.	TRBV6-5	TRBD1	TRBJ2-5	TGTGCCAGCAGTTACGAAGTCGGGACAGGGGGACCCCAGTACTTC	CASSYEVGTGGPQYF
.	TRBV7-2	.	TRBJ2-7	TGTGCCAGCAGCTTTACAGGGATCGTCTCCGGCTACGAGCAGTACTTC	CASSFTGIVSGYEQYF
once	TRBV28	.	TRBJ1-1	TGTGCCAGCTCATACACAGGTTTTGAAGCTTTCTTT	CASSYTGFEAFF
.	TRBV29-1	.	TRBJ2-5	TGCAGCGTTCGTACCGGGACGAGGGGGACCCAGTACTTC	CSVRTGTRGTQYF
.	TRBV19	.	TRBJ2-7	TGTGCCAGTAGTAACCAACGGGACACTTCCTACGAGCAGTACTTC	CASSNQRDTSYEQYF
.	TRBV9	TRBD2	TRBJ2-7	TGTGCCAGCAGCCCCACACCGGGACTAGCGGGAGGGCCTTCCGAGCAGTACTTC	CASSPTPGLAGGPSEQYF
.	TRBV14	.	TRBJ1-3	TGTGCCAGCAGCCTCAGACAGGACTCTGGAAACACCATATATTTT	CASSLRQDSGNTIYF
.	TRBV28	TRBD1	TRBJ2-2	TGTGCCAGCAGCCCCGGACAGGGAACCGGGGAGCTGTTTTTT	CASSPGQGTGELFF
.	TRBV2	TRBD2	TRBJ2-1	TGTGCCAGCAGGGCTAGCGGGGAATACAATGAGCAGTTCTTC	CASRASGEYNEQFF